Below are 25 T cell receptor beta chains sequenced from a single sample in a study of long-term antiretroviral therapy in people with HIV. The immunoSEQ assay was v3.0, run at survey level. Repertoires were generated with immunoSEQ multiplex PCR, while TCRdb's copy carries only in-frame clones and drops some. The sample lists over 25,000 clones, 88% occurring once. The sequencing used unsorted PBMCs, collected 0.5 years after starting antiretroviral therapy. The receptors were gathered from a woman aged 18-29 years with HIV.

The chain employs TRBV7-2 and TRBJ2-2; D ambiguous. In germline, CDR1 is SGHTA, CDR2 FQGNSA. Trimming removed 3 bases at V and 0 bases at J, with 8 bases between. This CDR3 spans 15 amino acids. The CDR3 nucleotides read TGTGCCAGCAGCTTTACAGAGGCGAACACCGGGGAGCTGTTTTTT. As protein: CASSFTEANTGELFF.

The CDR3 sequence: CASSPDRGYNNEQFF. CDR3 in DNA: TGTGCCAGCAGCCCGGACAGGGGCTATAACAATGAGCAGTTCTTC. The rearrangement joins TRBV7-8 to TRBJ2-1; the match to TRBD1 covers 9 bases. Losses at the gene ends were 5 bases for V and 5 bases for J; bases not matched to a gene: 7. CDR3 length: 15 residues. The V gene's germline CDR1 is SGHVS and CDR2 FQNEAQ.

The rearrangement links TRBV9 to TRBJ2-1; 8 bases map to TRBD2. This CDR3 is 18 amino acids long. Germline lookup yields CDR1 SGDLS and CDR2 YYNGEE. V lost 7 bases and J lost 2; bases outside the gene matches: 17. CDR3 nucleotides: TGTGCCAGCGGAGGGCGACTAGCGCTACTCACAACCTACAATGAGCAGTTCTTC. It codes for CASGGRLALLTTYNEQFF.

The J gene is TRBJ1-2, the V gene TRBV28, with D tentatively TRBD1 (5 bases). Looked up from germline, CDR1 is MDHEN and CDR2 is SYDVKM. The CDR3 extends over 14 amino acids. Trimming pared 6 bases from V and 0 bases from J, leaving 11 bases between. The CDR3 region has the DNA TGTGCCAGCAGCTCGTTGGGGGCTAACTATGGCTACACCTTC. Encoded protein: CASSSLGANYGYTF.

This chain uses TRBV4-3 with TRBJ1-5; D remains ambiguous. The length of the CDR3 is 13 residues. The V end lost 4 bases, the J end lost 9 bases, and 13 bases lay between the germline ends. Germline values: CDR1 LGHNA, CDR2 YSLEER. The CDR3 DNA reads TGCGCCAGCAGCCCCCGTCCCCCCCGGCCCCAGCATTTT. It is translated as CASSPRPPRPQHF.

This rearrangement joins TRBV27 to TRBJ2-5, with 9 bases lining up with TRBD2. The CDR3 has 14 amino acids. Germline loops: CDR1 MNHEY, CDR2 SMNVEV (reference sequence). The V gene end was trimmed by 2 bases and the J gene end by 5 bases; junction bases not matched to a gene: 3. CDR3 DNA sequence: TGTGCCAGCAGTTTAGCGGGAGGGTGGGAGACCCAGTACTTC. Residues: CASSLAGGWETQYF.

The chain is built from TRBV7-8 and TRBJ1-1, with D unclear. Deletions cut 1 base from V and 1 base from J, with 7 bases between. This CDR3 is 14 amino acids long. CDR1 is SGHVS, CDR2 FQNEAQ, per germline. CDR3 sequence (DNA): TGTGCCAGCAGCTTAGGACACCGGAACACTGAAGCTTTCTTT. Translated, it gives CASSLGHRNTEAFF. Supplemented by reference TRBV7-8 and TRBJ1-1, the full variable domain reads GAGVSQSPRYKVAKRGQDVALRCDPISGHVSLFWYQQALGQGPEFLTYFQNEAQLDKSGLPSDRFFAERPEGSVSTLKIQRTQQEDSAVYLCASSLGHRNTEAFFGQGTRLTVV.

This sequence joins TRBV6-5 and TRBJ1-1; 7 bases align to TRBD1. With 7 bases clipped from V and 0 bases from J, the junction kept 2 bases outside the gene matches. The CDR3 sequence is 13 residues long. Per the germline V gene, CDR1 is MNHEY and CDR2 is SVGAGI. CDR3 bases: TGTGCCAGCACGGGACAGATGAACACTGAAGCTTTCTTT. Protein: CASTGQMNTEAFF.

Comments on this clone: This specimen includes other DNA sequences encoding the same CDR3. V is TRBV28 and J is TRBJ1-1; maybe TRBD1 (5 bases). The germline V and J ends were trimmed by 2 bases and 1 base, with 5 bases remaining between them. This CDR3 contains 13 residues. The germline V gene has CDR1 MDHEN and CDR2 SYDVKM. CDR3 in DNA: TGTGCCAGCAGTTTAGGACAGAACACTGAAGCTTTCTTT. It specifies CASSLGQNTEAFF.

The chain has TRBV10-3 and TRBJ2-2; a weak D match, TRBD2 (7 bases). CDR1 is ENHRY, CDR2 SYGVKD, per germline. The ends were cut back, 6 bases at V and 2 bases at J, with 16 bases in the middle. The CDR3 length is 16 residues. The CDR3: CAIRTQSGTNTGELFF. In DNA, the CDR3 is TGTGCCATCAGGACGCAAAGCGGGACAAACACCGGGGAGCTGTTTTTT.

This chain uses TRBV5-1 with TRBJ1-1; 7 nucleotides agree with TRBD1. The V gene's germline CDR1 is SGHRS and CDR2 YFSETQ. CDR3 length: 14 residues. With 4 bases clipped from V and 2 bases from J, the junction kept 5 bases outside the gene matches. CDR3 in amino acids: CASSPRQGNTEAFF. CDR3 bases: TGCGCCAGCAGCCCAAGACAGGGCAACACTGAAGCTTTCTTT. Complete variable domain (other parts from reference TRBV5-1 and TRBJ1-1): KAGVTQTPRYLIKTRGQQVTLSCSPISGHRSVSWYQQTPGQGLQFLFEYFSETQRNKGNFPGRFSGRQFSNSRSEMNVSTLELGDSALYLCASSPRQGNTEAFFGQGTRLTVV.

V and J are TRBV7-2 and TRBJ1-5, with TRBD1 matching over 8 bases. J was trimmed by 6 bases and V by 5 bases; bases with no gene match: 6. CDR3 length: 14 residues. Germline CDR1 SGHTA, CDR2 FQGNSA. The CDR3 sequence: CASSPVTGVQPQHF. CDR3 in DNA: TGTGCCAGCAGCCCAGTGACAGGGGTTCAGCCCCAGCATTTT.

V is TRBV6-5 and J is TRBJ2-7; tentatively, D is TRBD2 (5 bases). The V and J ends lost 3 bases and 2 bases respectively, with 8 bases between them. There are 13 residues in the CDR3. CDR1 and CDR2 from the germline V gene are MNHEY and SVGAGI. CDR3 region: CASSYEGTYEQYF. The DNA of the CDR3 is TGTGCCAGCAGTTATGAGGGCACCTACGAGCAGTACTTC.

The J gene is TRBJ1-5, the V gene TRBV28; D call uncertain. The CDR3 length is 14 residues. The germline gives CDR1 MDHEN, CDR2 SYDVKM. Trimming removed 5 bases from V and 9 bases from J, with 17 bases in between. The chain's CDR3 is CASSDKVLGMPQHF. CDR3 in DNA: TGTGCCAGCAGTGACAAGGTCTTGGGTATGCCCCAGCATTTT.

The rearrangement uses TRBV5-6 and TRBJ1-2; weak D call: TRBD1 (5 bases). V shed 4 bases and J shed 8 bases, with 15 bases lying between them. The V gene's germline CDR1 is SGHDT and CDR2 YYEEEE. This CDR3 is 13 amino acids long. In DNA, the CDR3 is TGTGCCAGCAGCAGTTTCAGGGACGTAGGCTACACCTTC. Its translation: CASSSFRDVGYTF.

The chain joins TRBV5-5 to TRBJ2-1; TRBD2 agrees at 7 bases. V gave up 4 bases and J gave up 1 base; unmatched junction bases: 5. CDR3 length: 15 residues. The germline gives CDR1 SGHKS, CDR2 YYEKEE (reference sequence). The CDR3 nucleotides are TGTGCCAGCAGCCGCGGGAGTGGGTCCTACAATGAGCAGTTCTTC. Translated, it gives CASSRGSGSYNEQFF.

The V gene is TRBV19, the J gene TRBJ1-5; D is unresolved. Trimming removed 5 bases at V and 0 bases at J, with 11 bases between. The V gene's germline CDR1 is LNHDA and CDR2 SQIVND (reference sequence). This CDR3 is 15 amino acids long. The CDR3 DNA follows: TGTGCCAGTAGTCAACAGATCTATAGCAATCAGCCCCAGCATTTT. This encodes CASSQQIYSNQPQHF. The variable domain in full, completed from reference TRBV19 and TRBJ1-5, reads DGGITQSPKYLFRKEGQNVTLSCEQNLNHDAMYWYRQDPGQGLRLIYYSQIVNDFQKGDIAEGYSVSREKKESFPLTVTSAQKNPTAFYLCASSQQIYSNQPQHFGDGTRLSIL.

J is TRBJ1-1 and V is TRBV11-2; tentatively, D is TRBD1 (6 bases). The CDR3 consists of 12 residues. V lost 5 bases, J lost 8 bases, and 12 bases lay in between. Germline lookup yields CDR1 SGHAT and CDR2 FQNNGV. The DNA for the CDR3 is TGTGCCAGCAGCGTCCGGGACATAGAAGCTTTCTTT. This codes for CASSVRDIEAFF.

The V call is TRBV29-1, the J call TRBJ2-7; D is ambiguous. Germline V gene data show CDR1 as SQVTM and CDR2 as ANQGSEA. The CDR3 is 14 amino acids. CDR3 sequence reads: CSSSADMRVYEQYF. CDR3 coding DNA: TGCAGTTCGTCCGCAGATATGAGAGTCTACGAGCAGTACTTC.

The chain has TRBV4-1 and TRBJ2-2; D possibly corresponds to TRBD2 (6 bases). Germline values: CDR1 MGHRA, CDR2 YSYEKL. The ends were cut back, 0 bases at V and 5 bases at J, with 10 bases in the middle. The CDR3 is 15 residues long. CDR3 protein: CASSQEGSGTGELFF. CDR3 bases: TGCGCCAGCAGCCAAGAAGGGAGCGGGACCGGGGAGCTGTTTTTT.

The chain employs TRBV2 and TRBJ1-5, with no clear D. CDR1 and CDR2 from the germline V gene are SNHLY and FYNNEI. V dropped 6 bases and J dropped 5 bases, with 14 bases sitting between them. This CDR3 region has 14 residues. CDR3 in amino acids: CASSETSLDQPQHF. CDR3 in DNA: TGTGCCAGCAGCGAGACAAGTCTAGATCAGCCCCAGCATTTT.

The chain uses TRBV29-1 and TRBJ1-1, with D possibly TRBD1 on 5 matching bases. Germline CDR1 reads SQVTM; CDR2 reads ANQGSEA. V shed 4 bases and J shed 7 bases, with 13 bases lying between them. This CDR3 spans 12 amino acids. This chain's CDR3 is CSVVFLDIEAFF. The CDR3 DNA sequence: TGCAGCGTTGTTTTTCTGGACATTGAAGCTTTCTTT.

This chain links TRBV15 with TRBJ1-5; no definite D call. V lost 0 bases to trimming and J lost 5 bases, with 11 bases between them. The CDR3 totals 15 residues. CDR1 is LNHNV, CDR2 YYDKDF, per germline (reference sequence). In DNA, the CDR3 is TGTGCCACCAGCAGAGATCTGGACTTTGATCAGCCCCAGCATTTT. Residues: CATSRDLDFDQPQHF.

This sequence joins TRBV28 and TRBJ2-5; D is possibly TRBD1 (6 bases). V lost 2 bases and J 5 bases, leaving 18 bases between the germline ends. Germline V lookup: CDR1 MDHEN, CDR2 SYDVKM. CDR3 length: 16 amino acids. The CDR3 is CASSLGRLRGWETQYF. DNA for the CDR3: TGTGCCAGCAGTTTAGGTCGGCTAAGGGGGTGGGAGACCCAGTACTTC.

The gene calls are TRBV27 and TRBJ1-6; D gene unclear. Germline V lookup: CDR1 MNHEY, CDR2 SMNVEV (reference sequence). This CDR3 is built from 15 residues. Between the trimmed V and J ends, which lost 2 bases and 7 bases, there was a span of 12 bases. The CDR3 here is CASSLSPGINSPLHF. The CDR3 coding sequence is TGTGCCAGCAGTTTAAGCCCCGGAATAAATTCACCCCTCCACTTT.